Shown below are 3 T cell receptor beta chains from a single sample sequenced in a study of blood T cells in healthy people across ages. Using a J-beta primer mix together with a sample-barcoded 5' primer, a second PCR was run for about 6 to 11 cycles. TCRdb fed the 5' RACE reads into MiXCR, producing one record per CDR3 protein. The repertoire includes hundreds of thousands of distinct CDR3 sequences, under 65% of them detected once, and approximately 15% sits in the top ten. Sequencing was done on a sample of blood. The receptors were gathered from a woman older than 75 in good health.

The chain is built from TRBV2 and TRBJ2-1; either TRBD1 or TRBD2 may supply D (6 bases each). CDR3 length: 16 residues. The V and J ends lost 6 bases and 5 bases respectively, with 20 bases between them. Germline lookup yields CDR1 SNHLY and CDR2 FYNNEI. The CDR3 DNA sequence: TGTGCCAGCAGGCCCGGAGGGGGGACGCCTGACAATGAGCAGTTCTTC. Residues: CASRPGGGTPDNEQFF.

The chain employs TRBV29-1 and TRBJ2-3, with a tentative D call TRBD2 (7 bases). This CDR3 region has 15 residues. The V gene's germline CDR1 is SQVTM and CDR2 ANQGSEA. V lost 3 bases, J lost 4 bases, and 17 bases lay in between. CDR3 coding DNA: TGCAGCGTTGACCTAAGGGGGGGGCGGGCAGATACGCAGTATTTT. It translates to CSVDLRGGRADTQYF.

This clonotype was detected once. Since a much larger clone is just one base distant, this may be a read error. The chain has TRBV28 and TRBJ2-7; D unclear. The CDR3 spans 11 residues. V was cut by 7 bases and J by 3 bases, with 7 bases left in between. CDR1 and CDR2 from the germline V gene are MDHEN and SYDVKM. CDR3 DNA: TGTGCCAGCAAGAAGAACTACGAGCAGTACTTC. This codes for CASKKNYEQYF.